A selection of T cell receptor beta chains follows, all from one sample in a study of blood T cell repertoires in COVID-19. The method was immunoSEQ multiplex PCR; TCRdb's version includes in-frame clones alone and lacks a portion of them. The sample carries 300,000 or so clones, roughly nine tenths recorded once. The sample taken for sequencing was peripheral blood. These receptors were obtained from a young man who had recovered from COVID-19. Each CDR3 is given with its conserved first and last residue. The D gene is left open where the match is weak. For some rows the clone size is stated as once, few or many, or as a class when expanded; others skip it.

TRBV9	-	-	TRBJ2-1	15	TGTGCCAGCAGCGCCGGGGGGGACAGTTCCGATGAGCAGTTCTTC	CASSAGGDSSDEQFF
TRBV10-3	TRBD1	-	TRBJ1-1	16	TGTGCCATCAGTGAGTCGAATACAGGGGCAAGCACTGAAGCTTTCTTT	CAISESNTGASTEAFF
TRBV11-2	TRBD2	-	TRBJ2-1	17	TGTGCCAGCAGCTCGTACCTTAGCGGGGGGTCGTACAATGAGCAGTTCTTC	CASSSYLSGGSYNEQFF
TRBV7-2	-	once	TRBJ2-2	14	TGTGCCAGCAGCTTTAGCCCGAACACCGGGGAGCTGTTTTTT	CASSFSPNTGELFF
TRBV11-2	-	-	TRBJ1-6	17	TGTGCCAGCAGCTTGGTTCGAAAGACAGGCCGCAATTCACCCCTCCACTTT	CASSLVRKTGRNSPLHF
TRBV6-1	-	-	TRBJ1-6	15	TGTGCCAGCAGTGAAGTCCAGGCTTATAATTCACCCCTCCACTTT	CASSEVQAYNSPLHF
TRBV5-5	-	-	TRBJ1-2	13	TGTGCCAGCAGCATCCAGGATCGGGGGGGCTACACCTTC	CASSIQDRGGYTF
TRBV7-9	-	once	TRBJ2-7	17	TGTGCCAGCAGCTCGGAGATCTCACCGAGCGGGTCCTACGAGCAGTACTTC	CASSSEISPSGSYEQYF
TRBV9	TRBD2	-	TRBJ2-1	15	TGTGCCAGCAGCGCCGATGGACTAGCGGGACGTGAGCAGTTCTTC	CASSADGLAGREQFF
TRBV27	TRBD1	-	TRBJ1-1	14	TGTGCCAGCAGTCCTGACAGGGAGAACACTGAAGCTTTCTTT	CASSPDRENTEAFF
TRBV5-1	-	-	TRBJ2-2	15	TGCGCCAGCAGCTGGGCGGGGACCAACACCGGGGAGCTGTTTTTT	CASSWAGTNTGELFF
TRBV11-2	TRBD1	-	TRBJ2-5	14	TGTGCCAGCAGCTACTGGACAGGGGCAGAGACCCAGTACTTC	CASSYWTGAETQYF
TRBV30	-	-	TRBJ1-2	14	TGTGCCTGGAGTCCCGGCCGGGGGAACTATGGCTACACCTTC	CAWSPGRGNYGYTF
TRBV19	TRBD1	once	TRBJ2-1	12	TGTGCCAGTAGGGACAGGGGGCTGTGGCAGTTCTTC	CASRDRGLWQFF
TRBV18	TRBD1	-	TRBJ2-1	14	TGTGCCAGCTCACCCTCCAAGACAGGGAATGAGCAGTTCTTC	CASSPSKTGNEQFF
TRBV25-1	TRBD1	-	TRBJ2-2	17	TGTGCCAGCAGTGCCCACGCAGGGGGCATTCTAGCCGGGGAGCTGTTTTTT	CASSAHAGGILAGELFF
TRBV5-6	TRBD2	-	TRBJ2-2	15	TGTGCCAGCAGCTCTCAGCGGGAGGCTCCGGGGGAGCTGTTTTTT	CASSSQREAPGELFF
TRBV7-2	-	once	TRBJ2-1	14	TGTGCCAGCAGCCTGCACTCGACCGGGGGTGAGCAGTTCTTC	CASSLHSTGGEQFF
TRBV4-3	TRBD2	-	TRBJ2-3	15	TGCGCCAGCAGCCAAGACGGGGGGGACACAGATACGCAGTATTTT	CASSQDGGDTDTQYF
TRBV7-9	-	-	TRBJ1-1	13	TGTGCCAGCAGCCCAACGGGGAACCCTGAAGCTTTCTTT	CASSPTGNPEAFF
TRBV6-5	-	-	TRBJ2-2	14	TGTGCCAGCAGTTACTCGAGGGTGACCGGGGAGCTGTTTTTT	CASSYSRVTGELFF
TRBV12-3/TRBV12-4	TRBD1	-	TRBJ1-2	12	TGTGCCAGCAGTTTAAACAGGGGTGGCTACACCTTC	CASSLNRGGYTF